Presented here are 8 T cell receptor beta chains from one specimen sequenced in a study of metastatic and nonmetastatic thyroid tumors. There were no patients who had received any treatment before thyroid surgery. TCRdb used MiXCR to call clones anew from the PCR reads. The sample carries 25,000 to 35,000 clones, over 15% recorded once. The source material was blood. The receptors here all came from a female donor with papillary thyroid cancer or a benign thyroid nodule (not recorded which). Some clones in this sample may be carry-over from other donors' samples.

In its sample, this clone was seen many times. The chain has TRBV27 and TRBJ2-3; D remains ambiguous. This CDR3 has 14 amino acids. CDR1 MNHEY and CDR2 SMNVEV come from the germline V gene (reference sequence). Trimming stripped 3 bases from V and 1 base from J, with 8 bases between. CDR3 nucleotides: TGTGCCAGCAGTTTTAGGGTCGGCACAGATACGCAGTATTTT. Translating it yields CASSFRVGTDTQYF.

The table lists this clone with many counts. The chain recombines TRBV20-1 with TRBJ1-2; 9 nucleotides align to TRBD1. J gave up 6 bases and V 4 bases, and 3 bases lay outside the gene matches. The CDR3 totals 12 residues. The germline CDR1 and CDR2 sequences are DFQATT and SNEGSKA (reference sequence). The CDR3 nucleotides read TGCAGTGCTAACCGGGACAGGGATGGCTACACCTTC. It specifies CSANRDRDGYTF.

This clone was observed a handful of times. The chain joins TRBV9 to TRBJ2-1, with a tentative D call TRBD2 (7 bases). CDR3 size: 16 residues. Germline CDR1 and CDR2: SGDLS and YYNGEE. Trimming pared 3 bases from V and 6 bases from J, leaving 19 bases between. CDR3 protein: CASSEGGSGEGNEQFF. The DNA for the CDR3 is TGTGCCAGCAGCGAGGGGGGGTCGGGAGAAGGCAATGAGCAGTTCTTC.

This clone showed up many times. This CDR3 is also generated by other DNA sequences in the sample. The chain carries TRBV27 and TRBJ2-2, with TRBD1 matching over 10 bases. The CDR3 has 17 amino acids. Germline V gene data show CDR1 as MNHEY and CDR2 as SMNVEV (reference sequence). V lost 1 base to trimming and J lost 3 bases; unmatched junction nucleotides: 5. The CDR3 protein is CASSLYGTGEHTGELFF. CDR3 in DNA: TGTGCCAGCAGTTTATATGGGACAGGGGAGCACACCGGGGAGCTGTTTTTT.

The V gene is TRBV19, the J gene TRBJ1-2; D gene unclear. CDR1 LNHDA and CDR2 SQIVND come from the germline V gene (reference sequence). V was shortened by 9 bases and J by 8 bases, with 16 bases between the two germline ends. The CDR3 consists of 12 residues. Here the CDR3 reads CASGLTSEGYTF. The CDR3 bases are TGTGCCAGCGGACTTACTTCGGAGGGCTACACCTTC.

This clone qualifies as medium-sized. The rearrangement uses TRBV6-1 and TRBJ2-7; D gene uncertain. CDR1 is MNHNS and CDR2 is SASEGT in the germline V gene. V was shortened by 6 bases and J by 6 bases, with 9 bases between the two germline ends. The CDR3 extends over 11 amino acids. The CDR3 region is CASRALGEQYF. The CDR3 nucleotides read TGTGCCAGCAGAGCGTTGGGCGAGCAGTACTTC.

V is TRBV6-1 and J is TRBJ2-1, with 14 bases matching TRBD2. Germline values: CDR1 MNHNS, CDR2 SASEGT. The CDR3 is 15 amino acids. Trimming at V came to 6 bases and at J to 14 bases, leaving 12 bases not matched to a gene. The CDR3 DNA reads TGTGCCAGCAGACAACCGGGACTAGCGGGAGATCGCGAGTTCTTC. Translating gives CASRQPGLAGDREFF.

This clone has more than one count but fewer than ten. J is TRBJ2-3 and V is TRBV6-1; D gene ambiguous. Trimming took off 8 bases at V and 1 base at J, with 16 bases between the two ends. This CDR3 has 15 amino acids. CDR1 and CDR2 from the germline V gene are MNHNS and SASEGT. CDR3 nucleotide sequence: TGTGCCAGCTTGGACCCCTTTCTAGGCACAGATACGCAGTATTTT. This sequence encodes CASLDPFLGTDTQYF.